This is a list of T cell receptor beta chains from one sample in a study of long-term antiretroviral therapy in people with HIV. Using immunoSEQ multiplex PCR, the repertoire was profiled, and TCRdb retains in-frame clones only, with some absent. Of about 21,000 clones detected, around 79% appear once; the ten largest clones hold roughly a tenth. Here the sequenced sample was unsorted PBMCs, taken 4.1 years after starting antiretroviral therapy. The receptor set was obtained from a woman aged 40 to 50 with HIV. The CDR3 runs from the conserved cysteine through the conserved F or W. The D gene is left open where the match is weak. Clone size is shown for a subset of rows, as once, few, many or a class of expanded clone.

D | J | size | V | DNA | CDR3
NA | TRBJ1-1 | NA | TRBV5-4 | TGTGCCAGCAGCTCCCCGGGTAGGAGTGGGACTGAAGCTTTCTTT | CASSSPGRSGTEAFF
TRBD1 | TRBJ1-2 | NA | TRBV6-1 | TGTGCCAGCAGTGAAGCCCAGGGGGTCTATGGCTACACCTTC | CASSEAQGVYGYTF
TRBD2 | TRBJ2-7 | NA | TRBV4-2 | TGTGCCAGCAGCCAAGAAATAGGACTAGCGGGAGGGCACGAGCAGTACTTC | CASSQEIGLAGGHEQYF
NA | TRBJ2-3 | NA | TRBV30 | TGTGCCTGGAGTGTAAGTGGCGAAAATACGCAGTATTTT | CAWSVSGENTQYF
NA | TRBJ1-2 | NA | TRBV5-8 | TGTGCCAGCAGCTTGGATATCAGGGACTATGGCTACACCTTC | CASSLDIRDYGYTF
NA | TRBJ1-1 | few | TRBV6-1 | TGTGCCAGCATACGGGTAGCAGAAGCTTTCTTT | CASIRVAEAFF
NA | TRBJ2-1 | NA | TRBV18 | TGTGCCAGCTCAACGATTGAGTATGAGCAGTTCTTC | CASSTIEYEQFF
TRBD2 | TRBJ2-5 | once | TRBV19 | TGTGCCAGTAGTATACGGGCGGGGGGGCAGTACCAAGAGACCCAGTACTTC | CASSIRAGGQYQETQYF
NA | TRBJ1-5 | NA | TRBV18 | TGTGCCAGCTCACCAGCGGGTGACAATCAGCCCCAGCATTTT | CASSPAGDNQPQHF
NA | TRBJ1-6 | NA | TRBV7-9 | TGTGCCAGCAGCTTAGGCCAGGGGCGTTCACCCCTCCACTTT | CASSLGQGRSPLHF
NA | TRBJ2-7 | NA | TRBV5-5 | TGTGCCAGCAGCTTGACAGGGACCTACGAGCAGTACTTC | CASSLTGTYEQYF
NA | TRBJ1-5 | NA | TRBV18 | TGTGCCAGCTCACCACCTGGGGGACACAATCAGCCCCAGCATTTT | CASSPPGGHNQPQHF
NA | TRBJ2-1 | NA | TRBV11-2 | TGTGCCAGCAGGAACACCGGGACAAACAATGAGCAGTTCTTC | CASRNTGTNNEQFF
NA | TRBJ1-2 | NA | TRBV28 | TGTGCCAGCAGTCTTCAGGGGCCTACAATCTATGGCTACACCTTC | CASSLQGPTIYGYTF
NA | TRBJ1-2 | NA | TRBV11-2 | TGTGCCAGCAGCTCTGGCCGGGGTGGCTATGGCTACACCTTC | CASSSGRGGYGYTF
NA | TRBJ1-6 | NA | TRBV9 | TGTGCCAGCAGCGTAGATGCGTACGTAGGGACAACGTATAATTCACCCCTCCACTTT | CASSVDAYVGTTYNSPLHF
NA | TRBJ2-1 | few | TRBV4-1 | TGCGCCAGCAGCCCACGATTCGGGACTGAGCAGTTCTTC | CASSPRFGTEQFF
NA | TRBJ1-2 | few | TRBV29-1 | TGCAGCGTTGAAGATATGTATAGTCTTAACTATGGCTACACCTTC | CSVEDMYSLNYGYTF
NA | TRBJ2-1 | NA | TRBV29-1 | TGCAGCGTTGAGCAGGGGGGAACATACAATGAGCAGTTCTTC | CSVEQGGTYNEQFF
NA | TRBJ1-1 | NA | TRBV19 | TGTGCCAGTATCAACAGGCCAAACACTGAAGCTTTCTTT | CASINRPNTEAFF
NA | TRBJ1-1 | NA | TRBV5-4 | TGTGCCAGCAGCTTGAAGAACCAGGGCGACACTGAAGCTTTCTTT | CASSLKNQGDTEAFF
NA | TRBJ2-1 | NA | TRBV5-6 | TGTGCCAGCAGCTTTAAGGGGTCCGATGAGCAGTTCTTC | CASSFKGSDEQFF
NA | TRBJ2-7 | NA | TRBV5-6 | TGTGCCAGCAGCTGGAGAGGGATGTACGAGCAGTACTTC | CASSWRGMYEQYF
NA | TRBJ2-1 | NA | TRBV11-3 | TGTGCCAGCAGCTTAGGAGGTGAGCAGTTCTTC | CASSLGGEQFF
TRBD2 | TRBJ2-3 | NA | TRBV30 | TGTGCCTGGGCTCCTAGCGGGAGCACAGATACGCAGTATTTT | CAWAPSGSTDTQYF
NA | TRBJ2-7 | NA | TRBV5-4 | TGTGCCAGCAGCTTCCTAGGCTCCTACGAGCAGTACTTC | CASSFLGSYEQYF
NA | TRBJ2-7 | NA | TRBV6-5 | TGTGCCAGCAGTTACCTTAGGGGTGGCTACGAGCAGTACTTC | CASSYLRGGYEQYF
NA | TRBJ2-3 | NA | TRBV5-1 | TGCGCCAGCAGCTCCTCGGACCCCACAGATACGCAGTATTTT | CASSSSDPTDTQYF
TRBD2 | TRBJ2-7 | NA | TRBV7-8 | TGTGCCAGCGTTCTAACGGGGGGTAATGAGCAGTACTTC | CASVLTGGNEQYF
NA | TRBJ1-5 | NA | TRBV15 | TGTGCCACCAGCAGAGAGAGGGGAGGGGGGGATCAGCCCCAGCATTTT | CATSRERGGGDQPQHF
TRBD1 | TRBJ1-2 | few | TRBV19 | TGTGCCAGTAGTATACTGGGACAGGGGAAGGGTGGCTACACCTTC | CASSILGQGKGGYTF
NA | TRBJ1-3 | NA | TRBV11-3 | TGTGCCAGCAGCTTTCCGGGCGGCTCTGGAAACACCATATATTTT | CASSFPGGSGNTIYF
NA | TRBJ1-1 | NA | TRBV2 | TGTGCCAGCAGGAGTAACACTGAAGCTTTCTTT | CASRSNTEAFF
NA | TRBJ2-7 | NA | TRBV27 | TGTGCCAGCAGTTTCGGCGTATCCTACGAGCAGTACTTC | CASSFGVSYEQYF
TRBD1 | TRBJ2-1 | NA | TRBV7-9 | TGTGCCAGCGGGGCAACAGGGGGGAGATACAATGAGCAGTTCTTC | CASGATGGRYNEQFF
NA | TRBJ2-3 | NA | TRBV10-3 | TGTGCCACCCGGGGCTCTCAACCCATCACAGATACGCAGTATTTT | CATRGSQPITDTQYF
NA | TRBJ2-7 | medium-sized | TRBV28 | TGTGCCAGCAGTTTAGATGACTACGAGCAGTACTTC | CASSLDDYEQYF
NA | TRBJ1-4 | NA | TRBV9 | TGTGCCAGCAGCAGACCCGGGACGGGGACTAATGAAAAACTGTTTTTT | CASSRPGTGTNEKLFF
TRBD1 | TRBJ1-2 | NA | TRBV27 | TGTGCCAGCAGTCCAGAACCGGGACAGGGACTCTATGGCTACACCTTC | CASSPEPGQGLYGYTF
TRBD1 | TRBJ2-2 | NA | TRBV6-1 | TGTGCCAGCAGTGAAGTGGGACAGGGGATCGGGGAGCTGTTTTTT | CASSEVGQGIGELFF
TRBD2 | TRBJ2-7 | NA | TRBV30 | TGTGCCTGGAGAAAGGCGGGGGGCTACGAGCAGTACTTC | CAWRKAGGYEQYF
NA | TRBJ1-4 | NA | TRBV2 | TGTGCCACCATTGGCCAGGACACGGGATTTGATGCAACTAATGAAAAACTGTTTTTT | CATIGQDTGFDATNEKLFF
NA | TRBJ1-3 | NA | TRBV30 | TGTGCCTGGAGTCGGGACGGCTCCTCTGGAAACACCATATATTTT | CAWSRDGSSGNTIYF